This T cell receptor beta chain was sequenced during a study of graft-versus-host responses after intestinal transplantation. This CDR3 has 20 amino acids. Germline CDR1 reads SGHVS; CDR2 reads FQNEAQ. V was trimmed by 0 bases and J by 0 bases, leaving 23 bases between them. This table comes from immunoSEQ multiplex PCR, and its TCRdb copy is limited to in-frame clones, with some not included. The sample records 85,000 to 100,000 clones, around 86% being singletons. This chain connects TRBV7-8 to TRBJ1-1; perhaps TRBD1 as D (5 bases). The sample was PBMCs, taken 255 days after intestinal transplant. This TCR derives from a human patient who received an intestinal transplant, so some T cells may come from the graft donor. The CDR3 DNA reads as TGTGCCAGCAGCTTAGCGGCCCGGTGGGGGAGTCGTGCGATGAACACTGAAGCTTTCTTT. This encodes CASSLAARWGSRAMNTEAFF.